The 5 T cell receptor beta chains given below trace back to one sample, sequenced in a study of cytotoxic CD8 clonotypes in ibrutinib-treated CLL. Measured with immunoSEQ multiplex PCR; TCRdb has only the in-frame clones, and not every one. Here the sample spans 53,000 or so clones, roughly 54% being singletons. Sequences were derived from PBMCs, sampled at disease progression, from a patient treated with ibrutinib. The receptors originated from a human donor with chronic lymphocytic leukemia.

There are a few counts of this clone. V and J are TRBV11-2 and TRBJ2-5; D call uncertain. The CDR3 runs to 11 residues. V lost 2 bases and J lost 4, with 2 bases in between. Germline CDR1 reads SGHAT; CDR2 reads FQNNGV. The CDR3 nucleotides are TGTGCCAGCAGCTTATCAGAGACCCAGTACTTC. This codes for CASSLSETQYF.

The rearrangement links TRBV6-5 to TRBJ1-4; 7 nucleotides line up with TRBD1. The CDR3 consists of 14 residues. V shed 6 bases and J 5 bases; nucleotides not matched to a gene: 6. Germline V gene lookup returns CDR1 MNHEY and CDR2 SVGAGI. The CDR3 bases are TGTGCCAGCAGGACCAGGGGGGGGAATGAAAAACTGTTTTTT. Its protein is CASRTRGGNEKLFF.

This clone was recorded once. The chain recombines TRBV5-1 with TRBJ2-5, with 10 positions matching TRBD2. The CDR3 totals 14 residues. Trimming removed 6 bases from V and 5 bases from J; junction bases left unmatched: 7. Per germline, CDR1 SGHRS and CDR2 YFSETQ. The CDR3 sequence: CASKSSGGEETQYF. CDR3 bases: TGCGCCAGCAAATCGAGCGGGGGGGAGGAGACCCAGTACTTC. The variable domain in full, with the rest retrieved from reference TRBV5-1 and TRBJ2-5, is KAGVTQTPRYLIKTRGQQVTLSCSPISGHRSVSWYQQTPGQGLQFLFEYFSETQRNKGNFPGRFSGRQFSNSRSEMNVSTLELGDSALYLCASKSSGGEETQYFGPGTRLLVL.

The J gene is TRBJ1-5, the V gene TRBV28, with D unresolved. The length of the CDR3 is 14 residues. The V gene's germline CDR1 is MDHEN and CDR2 SYDVKM. Trimming cost V 6 bases and J 3 bases, with 12 bases left between them. The CDR3 DNA is TGTGCCAGCAGACTCGGGTCCTACAATCAGCCCCAGCATTTT. Its protein product is CASRLGSYNQPQHF.

This clone was seen ten or more times. The chain links TRBV15 to TRBJ2-7; 9 nucleotides agree with TRBD1. V shed 6 bases, J shed 6 bases, and the junction held 12 bases outside the gene matches. Germline V lookup: CDR1 LNHNV, CDR2 YYDKDF (reference sequence). This CDR3 spans 15 amino acids. The CDR3 spells CATSNAGTGTSEQYF. The CDR3 DNA is TGTGCCACCAGTAATGCCGGGACAGGGACCTCCGAGCAGTACTTC.